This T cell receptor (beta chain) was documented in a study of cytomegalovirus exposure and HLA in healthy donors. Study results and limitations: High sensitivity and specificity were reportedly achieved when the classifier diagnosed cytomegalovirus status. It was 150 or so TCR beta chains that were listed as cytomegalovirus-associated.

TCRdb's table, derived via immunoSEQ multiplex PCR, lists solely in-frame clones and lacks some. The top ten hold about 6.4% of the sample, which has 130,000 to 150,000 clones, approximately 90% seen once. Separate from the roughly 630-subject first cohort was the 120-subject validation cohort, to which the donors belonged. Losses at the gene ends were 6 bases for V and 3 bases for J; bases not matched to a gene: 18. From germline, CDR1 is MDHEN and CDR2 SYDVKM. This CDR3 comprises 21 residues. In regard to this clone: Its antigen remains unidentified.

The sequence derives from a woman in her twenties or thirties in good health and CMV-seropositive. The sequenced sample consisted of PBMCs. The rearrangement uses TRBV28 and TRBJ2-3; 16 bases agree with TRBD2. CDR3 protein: CASRNAGPGTSGRAKTDTQYF. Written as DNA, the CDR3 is TGTGCCAGCAGAAACGCGGGGCCCGGGACTAGCGGGAGGGCCAAGACAGATACGCAGTATTTT.